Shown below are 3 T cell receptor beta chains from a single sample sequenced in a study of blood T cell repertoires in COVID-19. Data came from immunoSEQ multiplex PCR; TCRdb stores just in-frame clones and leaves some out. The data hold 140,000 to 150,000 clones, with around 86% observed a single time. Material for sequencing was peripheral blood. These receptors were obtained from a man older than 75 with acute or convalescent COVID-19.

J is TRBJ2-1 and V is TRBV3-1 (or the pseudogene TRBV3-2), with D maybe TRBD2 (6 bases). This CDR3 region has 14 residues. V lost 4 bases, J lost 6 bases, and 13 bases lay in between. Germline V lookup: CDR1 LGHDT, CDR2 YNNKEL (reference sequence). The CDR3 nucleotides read TGTGCCAGCAGCCGAGAACTAGCAGTCAATGAGCAGTTCTTC. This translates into CASSRELAVNEQFF.

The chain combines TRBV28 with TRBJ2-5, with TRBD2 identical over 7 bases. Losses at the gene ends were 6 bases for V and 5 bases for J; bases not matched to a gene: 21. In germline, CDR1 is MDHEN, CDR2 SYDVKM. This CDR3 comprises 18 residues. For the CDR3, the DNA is TGTGCCAGCAGCATCGAGGGTGGAGGACTAGGGTTTTTGGAGACCCAGTACTTC. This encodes CASSIEGGGLGFLETQYF.

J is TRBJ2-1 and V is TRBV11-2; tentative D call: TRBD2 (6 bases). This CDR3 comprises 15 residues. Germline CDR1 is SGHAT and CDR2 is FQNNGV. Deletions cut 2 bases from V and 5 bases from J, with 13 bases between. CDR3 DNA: TGTGCCAGCAGCTTATACGGGGGTAGCAACAATGAGCAGTTCTTC. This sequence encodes CASSLYGGSNNEQFF. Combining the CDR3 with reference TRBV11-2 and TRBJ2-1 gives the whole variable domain EAGVAQSPRYKIIEKRQSVAFWCNPISGHATLYWYQQILGQGPKLLIQFQNNGVVDDSQLPKDRFSAERLKGVDSTLKIQPAKLEDSAVYLCASSLYGGSNNEQFFGPGTRLTVL.